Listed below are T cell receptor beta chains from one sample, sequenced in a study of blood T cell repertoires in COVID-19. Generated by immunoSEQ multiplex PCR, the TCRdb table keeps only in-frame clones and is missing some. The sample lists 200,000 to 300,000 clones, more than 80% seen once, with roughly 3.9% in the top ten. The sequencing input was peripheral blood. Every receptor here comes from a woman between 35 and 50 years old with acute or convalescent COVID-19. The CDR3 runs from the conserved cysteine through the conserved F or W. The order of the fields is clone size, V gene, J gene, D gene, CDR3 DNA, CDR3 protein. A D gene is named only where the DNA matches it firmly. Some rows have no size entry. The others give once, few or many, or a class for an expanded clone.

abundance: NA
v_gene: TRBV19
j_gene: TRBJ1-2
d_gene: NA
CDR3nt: TGTGCCAGTAGAACGGACTATGGCTACACCTTC
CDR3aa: CASRTDYGYTF

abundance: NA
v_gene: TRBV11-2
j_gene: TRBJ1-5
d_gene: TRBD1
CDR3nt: TGTGCCAGCAGCTCGGACGCAACAGGGGGCGCAAATCAGCCCCAGCATTTT
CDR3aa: CASSSDATGGANQPQHF

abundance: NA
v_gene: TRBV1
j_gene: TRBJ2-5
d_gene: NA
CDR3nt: TGCCCGCGACCGGGGGGAGGACTAGAGACCCAGTACTTC
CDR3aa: CPRPGGGLETQYF

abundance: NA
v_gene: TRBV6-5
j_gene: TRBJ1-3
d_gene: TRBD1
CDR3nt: TGTGCCAGCATTCCGATGGACAGGGATGGAAACACCATATATTTT
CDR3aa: CASIPMDRDGNTIYF

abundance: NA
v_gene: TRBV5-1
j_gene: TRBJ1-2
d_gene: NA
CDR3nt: TGCGCCAGCAGCGTAACAACTGACAGACTAGACCTAACCAACTATGGCTACACCTTC
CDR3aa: CASSVTTDRLDLTNYGYTF

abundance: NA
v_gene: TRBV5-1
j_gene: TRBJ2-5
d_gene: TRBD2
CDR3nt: TGCGCCAGCAGCTTGGATCCGGTGCGGGGGGGGCCCCAGTACTTC
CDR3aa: CASSLDPVRGGPQYF

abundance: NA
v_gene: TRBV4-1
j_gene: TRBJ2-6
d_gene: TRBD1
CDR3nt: TGCGCCAGCAGCCAAGATGACAGGGGCAACTCTGGGGCCAACGTCCTGACTTTC
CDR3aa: CASSQDDRGNSGANVLTF

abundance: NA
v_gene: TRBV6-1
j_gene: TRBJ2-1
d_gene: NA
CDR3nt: TGTGCCAGCAGTGAAATCCAGGGAATCGGCCAAGGGCAGTTCTTC
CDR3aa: CASSEIQGIGQGQFF

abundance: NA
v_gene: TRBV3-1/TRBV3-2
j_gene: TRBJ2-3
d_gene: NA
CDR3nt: TGTGCCAGCACCGGACAGCTCAGCACAGATACGCAGTATTTT
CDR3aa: CASTGQLSTDTQYF

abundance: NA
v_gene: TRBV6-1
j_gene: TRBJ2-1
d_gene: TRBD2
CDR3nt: TGTGCCAGCAGTGCTACTAGCGGGGGGCTAAACAATGAGCAGTTCTTC
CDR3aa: CASSATSGGLNNEQFF

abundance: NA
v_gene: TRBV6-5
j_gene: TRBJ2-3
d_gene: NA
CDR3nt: TGTGCCAGCAGGGTCATTGGAGGAGATACGCAGTATTTT
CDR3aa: CASRVIGGDTQYF

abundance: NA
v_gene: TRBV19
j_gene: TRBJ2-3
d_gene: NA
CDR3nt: TGTGCCAGTAAACCCCCGGGGGACACAGATACGCAGTATTTT
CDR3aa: CASKPPGDTDTQYF

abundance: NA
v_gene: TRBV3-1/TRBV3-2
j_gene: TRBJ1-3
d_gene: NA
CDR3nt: TGTGCCAGCAGCCTATTCCCACAGGGCTCGGGAAACACCATATATTTT
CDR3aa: CASSLFPQGSGNTIYF

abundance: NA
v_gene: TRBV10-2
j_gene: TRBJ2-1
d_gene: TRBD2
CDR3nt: TGCGCCAGCCGAACTAGCGGGGGCTACAATGAGCAGTTCTTC
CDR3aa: CASRTSGGYNEQFF

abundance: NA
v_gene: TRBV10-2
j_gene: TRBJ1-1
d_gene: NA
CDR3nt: TGCGCCAGCAGCCTTCTTGAAGAGGGAGCGAACACTGAAGCTTTCTTT
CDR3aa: CASSLLEEGANTEAFF

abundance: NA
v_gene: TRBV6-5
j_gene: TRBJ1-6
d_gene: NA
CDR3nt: TGTGCCAGCACCACATTAAGCTCCTATAATTCACCCCTCCACTTT
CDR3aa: CASTTLSSYNSPLHF

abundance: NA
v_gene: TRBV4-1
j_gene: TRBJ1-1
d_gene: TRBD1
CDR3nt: TGCGCCAGCAGCCATGTATACAGGGGGAACACTGAAGCTTTCTTT
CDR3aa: CASSHVYRGNTEAFF

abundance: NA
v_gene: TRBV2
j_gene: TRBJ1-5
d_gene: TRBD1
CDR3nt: TGTGCCAGCGCCGAGACAGGGGGGTTAGGTCAGCCCCAGCATTTT
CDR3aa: CASAETGGLGQPQHF

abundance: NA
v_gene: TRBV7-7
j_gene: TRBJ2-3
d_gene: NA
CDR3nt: TGTGCCAGCAGCTCGGGACACCGAAACACAGATACGCAGTATTTT
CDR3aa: CASSSGHRNTDTQYF

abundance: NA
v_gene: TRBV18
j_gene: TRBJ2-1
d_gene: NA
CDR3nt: TGTGCCAGCTCACCCGGAGGGGATGAGCAGTTCTTC
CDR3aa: CASSPGGDEQFF

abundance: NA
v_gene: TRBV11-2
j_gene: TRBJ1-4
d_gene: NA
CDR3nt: TGTGCCAGCAGCTTGGCGACAGCCGAAAAACTGTTTTTT
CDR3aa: CASSLATAEKLFF

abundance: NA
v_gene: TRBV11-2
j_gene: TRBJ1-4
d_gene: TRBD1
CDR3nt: TGTGCCAGCAGCTCTGGGACAGGGGGGGTTAATGAAAAACTGTTTTTT
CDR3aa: CASSSGTGGVNEKLFF

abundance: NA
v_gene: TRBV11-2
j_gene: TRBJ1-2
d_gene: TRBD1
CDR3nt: TGTGCCAGCAGCCCCTTAGGGGACAGCTTTAACTATGGCTACACCTTC
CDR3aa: CASSPLGDSFNYGYTF

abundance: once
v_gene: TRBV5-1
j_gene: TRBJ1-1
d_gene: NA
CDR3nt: TGCGCCAGCAGCGAGCGGGGAGGGGCGACCTTTGAAGCTTTCTTT
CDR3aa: CASSERGGATFEAFF

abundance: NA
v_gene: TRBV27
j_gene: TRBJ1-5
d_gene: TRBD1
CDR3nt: TGTGCCAGCAGTTCGCCGGGACAGCAGAATCAGCCCCAGCATTTT
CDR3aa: CASSSPGQQNQPQHF

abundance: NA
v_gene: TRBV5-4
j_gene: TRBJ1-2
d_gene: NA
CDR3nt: TGTGCCAGCAGGTTCGGGGGGAGCCTAGTTGAGGGGAAGGATGGCTACACCTTC
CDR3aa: CASRFGGSLVEGKDGYTF

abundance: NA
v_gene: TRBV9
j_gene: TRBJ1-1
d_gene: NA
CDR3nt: TGTGCCAGCAGCGTAGCTAGCGAGTCCACTGAAGCTTTCTTT
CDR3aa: CASSVASESTEAFF

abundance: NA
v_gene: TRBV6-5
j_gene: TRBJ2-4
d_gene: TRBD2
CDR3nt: TGTGCCAGCGCCCCGGCGGGGGGGCCTGGGAACATTCAGTACTTC
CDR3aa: CASAPAGGPGNIQYF

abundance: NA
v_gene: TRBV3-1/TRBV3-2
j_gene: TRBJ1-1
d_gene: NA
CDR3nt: TGTGCCAGCAGCCAAGCAGGGAATCCCACTGAAGCTTTCTTT
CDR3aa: CASSQAGNPTEAFF

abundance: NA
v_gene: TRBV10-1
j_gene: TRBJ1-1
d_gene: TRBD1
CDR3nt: TGCGCCAGCAGTGATCCTGGACAGGGCATTCGAATGGCTTTCTTT
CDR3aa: CASSDPGQGIRMAFF

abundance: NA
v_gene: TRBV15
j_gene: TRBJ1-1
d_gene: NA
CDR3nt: TGTGCCACCAGCAGGGGAGCCTCTTATAACACTGAAGCTTTCTTT
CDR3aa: CATSRGASYNTEAFF

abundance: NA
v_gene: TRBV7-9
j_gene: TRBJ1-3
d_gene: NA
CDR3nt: TGTGCCAGCAGTAGATCGGGCTCTGGAAACACCATATATTTT
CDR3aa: CASSRSGSGNTIYF

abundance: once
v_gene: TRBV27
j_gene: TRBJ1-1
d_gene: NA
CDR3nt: TGTGCCAGCAGTTTCTCCCCCCACATGAACACTGAAGCTTTCTTT
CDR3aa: CASSFSPHMNTEAFF

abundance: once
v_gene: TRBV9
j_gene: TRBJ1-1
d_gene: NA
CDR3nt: TGTGCCAGCAGCGTAGCTTGGAGGGGAACTGAAGCTTTCTTT
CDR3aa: CASSVAWRGTEAFF

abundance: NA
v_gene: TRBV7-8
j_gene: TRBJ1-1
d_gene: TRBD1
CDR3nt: TGTGCCAGCAGCTTAGCGGGGGACAGCCATGAAGCTTTCTTT
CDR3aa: CASSLAGDSHEAFF

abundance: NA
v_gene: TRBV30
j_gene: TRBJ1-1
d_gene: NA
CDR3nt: TGTGCCTGCCCACAGTCATCGTCGGCTTTCTTT
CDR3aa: CACPQSSSAFF

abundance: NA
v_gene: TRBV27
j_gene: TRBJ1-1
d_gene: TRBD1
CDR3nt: TGTGCCAGCAGTGCCAGGACAGGGGGAGATACTGAAGCTTTCTTT
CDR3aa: CASSARTGGDTEAFF

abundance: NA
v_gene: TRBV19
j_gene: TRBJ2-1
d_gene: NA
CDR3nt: TGTGCCAGTAGTTTCGAGGGCCGAAACAATGAGCAGTTCTTC
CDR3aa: CASSFEGRNNEQFF

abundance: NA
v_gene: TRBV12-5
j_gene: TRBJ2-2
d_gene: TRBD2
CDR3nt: TGTGCTAGTGGTTTGGTACTGGCGGGGGGCAACACCGGGGAGCTGTTTTTT
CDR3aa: CASGLVLAGGNTGELFF

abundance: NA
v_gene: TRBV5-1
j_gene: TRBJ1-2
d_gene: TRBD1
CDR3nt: TGCGCCAGCAGCCCTGGACAGGGGGCGATCGATATGTACGGCTACACCTTC
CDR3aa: CASSPGQGAIDMYGYTF

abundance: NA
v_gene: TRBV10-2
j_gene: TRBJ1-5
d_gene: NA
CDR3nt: TGCGCCAGCAGTGAGACAGGGAATATGCCCCAGCATTTT
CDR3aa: CASSETGNMPQHF

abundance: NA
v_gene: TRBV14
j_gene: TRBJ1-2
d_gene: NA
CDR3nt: TGTGCCAGCAGCTCAGGGTACCGGTATGGCTACACCTTC
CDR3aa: CASSSGYRYGYTF

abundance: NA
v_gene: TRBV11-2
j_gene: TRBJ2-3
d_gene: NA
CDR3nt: TGTGCCAGCAGCTTACGGGGGTTCGGCACAGATACGCAGTATTTT
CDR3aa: CASSLRGFGTDTQYF

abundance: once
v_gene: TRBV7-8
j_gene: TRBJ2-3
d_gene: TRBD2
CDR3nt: TGTGCCAGCAGCTCCTACCAGCGGGGGGGGTCGGATACGCAGTATTTT
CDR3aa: CASSSYQRGGSDTQYF

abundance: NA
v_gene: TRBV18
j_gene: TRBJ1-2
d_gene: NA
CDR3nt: TGTGCCAGCTCACCTTGGGCGTCTGAAGCCTATGGCTACACCTTC
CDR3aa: CASSPWASEAYGYTF

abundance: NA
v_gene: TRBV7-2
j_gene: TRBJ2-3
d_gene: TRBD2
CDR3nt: TGTGCCAGCAGCTTGGAAGGGACTAGCGGGGGGGCTAGTTATACGCAGTATTTT
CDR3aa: CASSLEGTSGGASYTQYF

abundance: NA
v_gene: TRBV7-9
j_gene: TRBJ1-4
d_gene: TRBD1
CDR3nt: TGTGCCAGCAGCCCTACACAGGGGCAAGGAGAAAAACTGTTTTTT
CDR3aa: CASSPTQGQGEKLFF

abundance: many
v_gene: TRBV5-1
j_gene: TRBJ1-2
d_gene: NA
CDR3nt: TGCGCCAGCAGCTTGCAAACAGGTGGCTACACCTTC
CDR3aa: CASSLQTGGYTF

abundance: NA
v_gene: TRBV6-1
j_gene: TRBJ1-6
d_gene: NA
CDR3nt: TGTGCCAGCAGTGAACACAGGGATCCCAGTTCACCCCTCCACTTT
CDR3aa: CASSEHRDPSSPLHF

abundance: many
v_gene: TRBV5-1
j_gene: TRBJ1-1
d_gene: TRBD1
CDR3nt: TGCGCCAGCAGCTTATCGTACGGTAGGGACAGTGCTTTCTTT
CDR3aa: CASSLSYGRDSAFF

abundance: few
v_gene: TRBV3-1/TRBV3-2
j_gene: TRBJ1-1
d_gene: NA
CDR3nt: TGTGCCAGCAGCCCGATAGGAGACACTGAAGCTTTCTTT
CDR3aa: CASSPIGDTEAFF

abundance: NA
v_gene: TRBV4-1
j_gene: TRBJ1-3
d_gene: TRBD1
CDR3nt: TGCGCCAGCAGCCCTCAACCTCCCCCAACAGGGGTCGGAAACACCATATATTTT
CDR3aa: CASSPQPPPTGVGNTIYF

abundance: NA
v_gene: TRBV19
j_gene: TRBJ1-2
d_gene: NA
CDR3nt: TGTGCCAGTATGTCCCACTTCTATGGCTACACCTTC
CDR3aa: CASMSHFYGYTF

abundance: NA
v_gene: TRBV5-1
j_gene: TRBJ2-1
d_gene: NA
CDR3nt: TGCGCCTCCGGGTTGAGCTCCTACAATGAGCAGTTCTTC
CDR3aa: CASGLSSYNEQFF

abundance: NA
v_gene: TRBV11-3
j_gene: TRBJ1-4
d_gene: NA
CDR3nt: TGTGCCAGCAGCTTGATCAGGTCCTATGAAAAACTGTTTTTT
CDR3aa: CASSLIRSYEKLFF

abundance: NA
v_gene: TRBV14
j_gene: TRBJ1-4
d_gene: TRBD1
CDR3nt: TGTGCCAGCAGCCATTTAAACGACAGGGAGGCACTGTTTTTT
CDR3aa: CASSHLNDREALFF

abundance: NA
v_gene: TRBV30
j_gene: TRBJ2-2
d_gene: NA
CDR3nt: TGTGCCTGGAGCCCCTGGACAGTTAGGGGCAGCACCGGGGAGCTGTTTTTT
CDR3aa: CAWSPWTVRGSTGELFF

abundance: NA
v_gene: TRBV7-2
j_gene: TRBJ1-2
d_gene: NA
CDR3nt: TGTGCCAGCAGCTTAGGGGTAGGAGACGTCGGCTACACCTTC
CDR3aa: CASSLGVGDVGYTF

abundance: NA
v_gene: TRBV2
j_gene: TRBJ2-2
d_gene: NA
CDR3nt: TGTGCCAGCCGAATTCAGGGTATCACCGGGGAGCTGTTTTTT
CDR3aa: CASRIQGITGELFF